This T cell receptor (beta chain) is from a study of T cells in women clearing cervical HPV infection. At the level of the study: Case blood was drawn when the lesion was first found; control blood after infection became undetectable. Only a few women had HLA typing results available.

TCRdb keeps only in-frame clones here, not all; method: immunoSEQ multiplex PCR. This sample's table reports just under 35,000 clones. The specimen sequenced was blood buffy coat. The TCR originated in a woman aged 18-70 years with a cervical HPV16 infection that either progressed to CIN3+ or cleared (not recorded which).

CDR3 protein: CASSLTSSYNEQFF. The part of the CDR3 DNA that was read is TGTGCCAGCAGCTTAACAAGCTCCTACAATGAG. The chain couples TRBV7-2 to TRBJ2-1; no clear D. The CDR3 end falls 3 residues outside the read, so it is completed with the germline J gene. Trimming took off 2 bases at V and 0 bases at J, with 5 bases between the two ends. The germline CDR1 and CDR2 sequences are SGHTA and FQGNSA. There are 14 residues in the CDR3.